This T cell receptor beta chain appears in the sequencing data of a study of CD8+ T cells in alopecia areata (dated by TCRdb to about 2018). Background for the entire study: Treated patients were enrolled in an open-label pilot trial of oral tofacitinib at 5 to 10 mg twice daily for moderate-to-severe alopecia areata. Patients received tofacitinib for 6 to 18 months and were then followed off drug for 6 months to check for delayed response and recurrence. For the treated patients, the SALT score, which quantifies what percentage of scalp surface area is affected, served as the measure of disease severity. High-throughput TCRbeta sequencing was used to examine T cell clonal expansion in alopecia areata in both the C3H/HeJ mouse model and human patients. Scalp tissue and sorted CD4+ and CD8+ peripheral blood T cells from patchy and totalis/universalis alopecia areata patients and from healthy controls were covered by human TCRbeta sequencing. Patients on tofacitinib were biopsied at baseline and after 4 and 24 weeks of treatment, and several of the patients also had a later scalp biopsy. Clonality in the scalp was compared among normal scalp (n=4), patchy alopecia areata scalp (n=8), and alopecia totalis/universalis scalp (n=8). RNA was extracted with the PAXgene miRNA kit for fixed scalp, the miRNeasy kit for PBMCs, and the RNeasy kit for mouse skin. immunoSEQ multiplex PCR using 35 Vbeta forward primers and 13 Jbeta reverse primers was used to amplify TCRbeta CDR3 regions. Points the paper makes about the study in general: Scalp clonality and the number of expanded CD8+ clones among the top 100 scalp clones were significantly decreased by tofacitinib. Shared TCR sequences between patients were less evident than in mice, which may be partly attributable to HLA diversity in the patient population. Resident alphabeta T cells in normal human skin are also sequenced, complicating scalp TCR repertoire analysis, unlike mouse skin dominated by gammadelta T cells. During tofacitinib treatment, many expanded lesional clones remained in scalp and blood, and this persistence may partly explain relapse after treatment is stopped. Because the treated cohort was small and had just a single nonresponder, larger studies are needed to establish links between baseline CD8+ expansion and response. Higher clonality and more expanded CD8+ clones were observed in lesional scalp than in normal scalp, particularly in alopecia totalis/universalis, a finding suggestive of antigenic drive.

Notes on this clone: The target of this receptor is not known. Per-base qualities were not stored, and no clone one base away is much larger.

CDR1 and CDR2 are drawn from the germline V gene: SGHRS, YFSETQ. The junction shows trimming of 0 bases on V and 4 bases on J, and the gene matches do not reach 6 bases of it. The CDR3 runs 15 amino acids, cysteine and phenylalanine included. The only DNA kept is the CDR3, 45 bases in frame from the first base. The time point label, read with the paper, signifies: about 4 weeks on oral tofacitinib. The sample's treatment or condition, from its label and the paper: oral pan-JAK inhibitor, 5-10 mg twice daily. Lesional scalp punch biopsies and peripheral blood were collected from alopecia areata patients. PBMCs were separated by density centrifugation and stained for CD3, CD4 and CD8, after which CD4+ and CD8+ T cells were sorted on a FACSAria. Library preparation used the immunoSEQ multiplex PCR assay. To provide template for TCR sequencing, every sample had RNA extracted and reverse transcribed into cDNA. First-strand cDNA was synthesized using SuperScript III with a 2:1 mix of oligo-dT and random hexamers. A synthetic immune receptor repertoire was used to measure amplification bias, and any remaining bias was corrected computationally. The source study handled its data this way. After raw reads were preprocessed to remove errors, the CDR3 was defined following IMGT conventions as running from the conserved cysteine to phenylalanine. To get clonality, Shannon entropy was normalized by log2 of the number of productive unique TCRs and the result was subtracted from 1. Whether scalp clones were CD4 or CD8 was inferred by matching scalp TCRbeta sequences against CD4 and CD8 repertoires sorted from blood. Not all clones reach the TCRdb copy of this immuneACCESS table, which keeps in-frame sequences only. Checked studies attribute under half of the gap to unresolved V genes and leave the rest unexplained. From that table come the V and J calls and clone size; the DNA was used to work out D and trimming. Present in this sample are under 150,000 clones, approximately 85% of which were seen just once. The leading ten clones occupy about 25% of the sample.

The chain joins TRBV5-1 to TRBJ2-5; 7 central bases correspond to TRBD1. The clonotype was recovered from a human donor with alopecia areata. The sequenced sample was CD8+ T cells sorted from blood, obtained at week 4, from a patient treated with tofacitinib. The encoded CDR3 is CASSLEGAKGETQYF. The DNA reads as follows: TGCGCCAGCAGCTTGGAGGGGGCAAAGGGAGAGACCCAGTACTTC. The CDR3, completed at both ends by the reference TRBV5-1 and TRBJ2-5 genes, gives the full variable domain KAGVTQTPRYLIKTRGQQVTLSCSPISGHRSVSWYQQTPGQGLQFLFEYFSETQRNKGNFPGRFSGRQFSNSRSEMNVSTLELGDSALYLCASSLEGAKGETQYFGPGTRLLVL.